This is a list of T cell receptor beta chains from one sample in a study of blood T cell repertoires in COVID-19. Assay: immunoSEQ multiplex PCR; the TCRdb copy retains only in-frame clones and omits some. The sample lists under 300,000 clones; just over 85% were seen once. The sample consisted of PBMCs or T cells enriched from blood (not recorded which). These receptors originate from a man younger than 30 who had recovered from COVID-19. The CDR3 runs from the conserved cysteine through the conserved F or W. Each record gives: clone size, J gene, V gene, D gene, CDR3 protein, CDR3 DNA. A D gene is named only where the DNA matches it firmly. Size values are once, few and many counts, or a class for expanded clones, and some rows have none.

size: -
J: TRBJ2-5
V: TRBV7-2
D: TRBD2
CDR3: CASSLVVGGPVGTQYF
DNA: TGTGCCAGCAGCTTAGTGGTGGGAGGGCCAGTAGGGACCCAGTACTTC

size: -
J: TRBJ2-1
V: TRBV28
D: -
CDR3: CATFPGTFYNEQFF
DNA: TGTGCCACCTTTCCCGGGACTTTCTACAATGAGCAGTTCTTC

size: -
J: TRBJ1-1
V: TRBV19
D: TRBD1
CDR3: CASSIGDSLLYTEAFF
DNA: TGTGCCAGTAGTATTGGGGACAGCCTGTTGTACACTGAAGCTTTCTTT

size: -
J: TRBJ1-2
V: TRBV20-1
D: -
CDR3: CSAPQGFGYTF
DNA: TGCAGTGCTCCACAGGGCTTTGGCTACACCTTC

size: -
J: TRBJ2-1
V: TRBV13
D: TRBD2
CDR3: CASSTETSGAYNEQFF
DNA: TGTGCCAGCAGCACGGAGACTAGCGGGGCGTACAATGAGCAGTTCTTC

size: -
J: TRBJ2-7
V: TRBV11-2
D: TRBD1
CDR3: CASGTRDRAPYEQYF
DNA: TGTGCCAGCGGGACCCGGGACAGGGCCCCCTACGAGCAGTACTTC

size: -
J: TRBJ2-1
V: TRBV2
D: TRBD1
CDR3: CASNPGQGENEQFF
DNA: TGTGCCAGCAATCCGGGACAGGGTGAAAATGAGCAGTTCTTC

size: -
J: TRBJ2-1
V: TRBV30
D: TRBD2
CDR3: CAWTNSGSSYNEQFF
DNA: TGTGCCTGGACGAATAGCGGGAGCTCCTACAATGAGCAGTTCTTC

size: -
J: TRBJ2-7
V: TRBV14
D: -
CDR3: CASSRGYSSYEQYF
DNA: TGTGCCAGCAGCCGAGGCTATAGCTCCTACGAGCAGTACTTC

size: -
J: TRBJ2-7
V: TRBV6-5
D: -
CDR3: CASSYRSSYEQYF
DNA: TGTGCCAGCAGTTATCGTTCGAGCTACGAGCAGTACTTC

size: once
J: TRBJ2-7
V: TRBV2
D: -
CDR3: CASSVIHSGEQYF
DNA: TGTGCCAGCAGCGTCATTCATTCGGGCGAGCAGTACTTC

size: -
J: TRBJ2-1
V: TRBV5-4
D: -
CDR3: CASSSQGEAGNEQFF
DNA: TGTGCCAGCAGTTCACAAGGGGAGGCCGGGAATGAGCAGTTCTTC

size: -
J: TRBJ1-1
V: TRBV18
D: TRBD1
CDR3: CASSPRTGVNTEAFF
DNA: TGTGCCAGCTCGCCTAGGACAGGGGTGAACACTGAAGCTTTCTTT

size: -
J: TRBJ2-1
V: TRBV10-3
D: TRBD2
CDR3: CATGTSGGPLYNEQFF
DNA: TGTGCCACCGGGACTAGCGGGGGCCCCCTCTACAATGAGCAGTTCTTC

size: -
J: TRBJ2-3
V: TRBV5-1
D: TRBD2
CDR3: CASSLIAGGPPLADTQYF
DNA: TGCGCCAGCAGCTTGATTGCGGGAGGGCCACCATTAGCAGATACGCAGTATTTT

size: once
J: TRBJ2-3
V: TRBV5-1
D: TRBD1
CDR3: CASSKGQGTDTQYF
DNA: TGCGCCAGCAGCAAAGGACAGGGTACCGATACGCAGTATTTT

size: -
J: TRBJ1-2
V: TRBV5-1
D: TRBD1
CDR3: CASSLVAGGPANYGYTF
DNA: TGCGCCAGCAGCTTGGTGGCAGGGGGCCCTGCTAACTATGGCTACACCTTC